These T cell receptor beta chains were read from a single sample in a study of cytomegalovirus exposure and HLA in healthy donors. Data came from immunoSEQ multiplex PCR; TCRdb stores just in-frame clones and leaves some out. The data show over 200,000 clones, 90% seen once. The sequencing input was PBMCs. The receptor source for this set is a woman between 18 and 29 years old in good health and CMV-seronegative. The CDR3 runs from the conserved cysteine through the conserved F or W. D genes are given only for firm matches. Some rows mark clone size as missing; the rest say once, few, many or name a class of expanded clone.

d_gene,j_gene,abundance,v_gene,CDR3nt,CDR3aa
NA,TRBJ1-4,NA,TRBV5-4,TGTGCCAGCAGCTTAGACAGGCGAGGGGAAAAACTGTTTTTT,CASSLDRRGEKLFF
NA,TRBJ1-1,few,TRBV18,TGTGCCAGCTCAAGAGGGGGGAACACTGAAGCTTTCTTT,CASSRGGNTEAFF
NA,TRBJ2-2,NA,TRBV7-6,TGTGCCAGCAGCTTGTCCGGGACATCGAACACCGGGGAGCTGTTTTTT,CASSLSGTSNTGELFF
TRBD2,TRBJ2-1,NA,TRBV7-8,TGTGCCAGCAGCCCCCTTAGAGAGCGGGGGGGCCGCTCCTACAATGAGCAGTTCTTC,CASSPLRERGGRSYNEQFF
TRBD1,TRBJ2-3,NA,TRBV5-1,TGCGCCAGCAGACCAGTATACCGGGACAGGACCACAGATACGCAGTATTTT,CASRPVYRDRTTDTQYF
NA,TRBJ1-2,NA,TRBV6-5,TGTGCCAGCAGTTACTCGATATCAGGGAACTATGGCTACACCTTC,CASSYSISGNYGYTF
TRBD2,TRBJ2-3,NA,TRBV5-6,TGTGCCAGCAGCTCTATCGCGGGGGGGGATACGCAGTATTTT,CASSSIAGGDTQYF
TRBD2,TRBJ2-1,NA,TRBV29-1,TGCAGCGTTGAAGGTCTAGCGGGCCACAATGAGCAGTTCTTC,CSVEGLAGHNEQFF
NA,TRBJ1-1,NA,TRBV28,TGTGCCAGCAGATTCCAGGGGCTGAACACTGAAGCTTTCTTT,CASRFQGLNTEAFF
NA,TRBJ1-3,NA,TRBV7-9,TGTGCCAGCAGCCCCCGACTCATCTCTGGAAACACCATATATTTT,CASSPRLISGNTIYF
TRBD1,TRBJ2-3,NA,TRBV28,TGTGCCAGCCGGATCCGGGACAGTCTCACAGATACGCAGTATTTT,CASRIRDSLTDTQYF
TRBD1,TRBJ1-6,NA,TRBV28,TGTGCCAGCAGTTTCCCGGGACAGGGAACTACACCCCTCCACTTT,CASSFPGQGTTPLHF
NA,TRBJ2-5,NA,TRBV5-4,TGTGCCAGCAGCTTTGGTCGGGGGGCATCCTGGGGAGAGACCCAGTACTTC,CASSFGRGASWGETQYF
NA,TRBJ2-7,once,TRBV7-9,TGTGCCAGCAGCTTAAGCGGGGGACAGGGAATAAGGGAGCAGTACTTC,CASSLSGGQGIREQYF
NA,TRBJ2-2,NA,TRBV4-1,TGCGCCAGCAGCCAAGCCCAGGGAACCACCGGGGAGCTGTTTTTT,CASSQAQGTTGELFF
NA,TRBJ1-5,NA,TRBV4-1,TGCGCCAGCAGCCAAGTTACCGGGGTCCAGCCCCAGCATTTT,CASSQVTGVQPQHF